This T cell receptor beta chain originates from a study of Tregs in tolerant kidney transplant recipients. Study summary: CD4+CD25+CD127- cells came from roughly 3-day belatacept mixed lymphocyte reactions, some with approximately five-day graft donor restimulation.

Assay: immunoSEQ multiplex PCR; the TCRdb copy retains only in-frame clones and omits some. The table lists about 21,000 clones, 50% to 70% of them singletons. Study observations and caveats: Validation in larger populations is needed because few patients were studied. Activated donor B cell expansion appeared to reveal the most relevant donor-specific TCRbeta repertoire. No direct test of biological reproducibility was done here.

With respect to this clone: The target antigen is unknown.

Source material: Tregs from blood cultured with allogeneic cells. The TCR comes from a human donor in good health.

CDR3 protein: CASSVGQVNTEAFF. The CDR3 nucleotides read TGTGCCAGCAGCGTAGGACAAGTGAACACTGAAGCTTTCTTT. This rearrangement joins TRBV9 to TRBJ1-1; D unclear. The ends were cut back, 0 bases at V and 0 bases at J, with 6 bases in the middle. The CDR3 totals 14 residues. The germline CDR1 and CDR2 sequences are SGDLS and YYNGEE. The complete variable domain, with remaining parts taken from reference TRBV9 and TRBJ1-1, reads DSGVTQTPKHLITATGQRVTLRCSPRSGDLSVYWYQQSLDQGLQFLIQYYNGEERAKGNILERFSAQQFPDLHSELNLSSLELGDSALYFCASSVGQVNTEAFFGQGTRLTVV.